The 22 T cell receptor beta chains below come from one sample, sequenced in a study of CD8+ T cells in alopecia areata. RNA was extracted and reverse transcribed into cDNA as the sequencing template. The data were produced by immunoSEQ multiplex PCR, yet TCRdb's version contains in-frame clones alone and is incomplete. The sample shows some 95,000 clones, 35% to 45% of them seen only once. The sample comprised CD4+ T cells sorted from blood. These receptors were obtained from a human donor with alopecia areata.

The V and J genes are TRBV2 and TRBJ2-3, with D possibly TRBD2 on 5 matching bases. Looked up from germline, CDR1 is SNHLY and CDR2 is FYNNEI. V lost 5 bases and J lost 4, with 10 bases in between. The CDR3 is 13 amino acids. CDR3 nucleotides: TGTGCCAGCAGTCGGAGGATGGCAGATACGCAGTATTTT. Translating it yields CASSRRMADTQYF. Together with reference TRBV2 and TRBJ2-3, the CDR3 gives the full variable domain: EPEVTQTPSHQVTQMGQEVILRCVPISNHLYFYWYRQILGQKVEFLVSFYNNEISEKSEIFDDQFSVERPDGSNFTLKIRSTKLEDSAMYFCASSRRMADTQYFGPGTRLTVL.

The chain couples TRBV4-2 to TRBJ2-6; D remains ambiguous. CDR1 is LGHNA and CDR2 is YNFKEQ in the germline V gene. The CDR3 loop spans 14 amino acids. V was trimmed by 7 bases and J by 2 bases, leaving 9 bases between them. CDR3 in amino acids: CASNDRAGANVLTF. CDR3 DNA: TGTGCCAGCAACGATAGAGCTGGGGCCAACGTCCTGACTTTC.

This clone was recorded a few times. The CDR3 sequence: CSVEVAGVGEQYF. The DNA for the CDR3 is TGCAGCGTTGAGGTGGCAGGGGTAGGTGAGCAGTACTTC. The chain carries TRBV29-1 and TRBJ2-7, with D perhaps TRBD1 (6 bases). The CDR3 has 13 residues. Trimming pared 3 bases from V and 7 bases from J, leaving 16 bases between. CDR1 and CDR2 (germline): SQVTM, ANQGSEA.

The gene calls are TRBV5-1 and TRBJ1-1; 9 bases line up with TRBD1. CDR1 SGHRS and CDR2 YFSETQ come from the germline V gene. V gave up 4 bases and J gave up 1 base; unmatched junction bases: 5. The CDR3 sequence is 15 residues long. Written as DNA, the CDR3 is TGCGCCAGCAGCCCCCAGGGACAGGGGAACACTGAAGCTTTCTTT. Encoded protein: CASSPQGQGNTEAFF.

About this clone: The junction differs from germline at one of its ends, possibly a read error. This CDR3 is also generated by other DNA sequences in the sample. V and J are TRBV11-2 and TRBJ2-5; D not certain. In germline, CDR1 is SGHAT, CDR2 FQNNGV. The CDR3 is 13 residues long. In nucleotides, the CDR3 is TGCGCCAGCAGCTTTAATTCGGCAGAGACCCAGTACTTC. Translation gives CASSFNSAETQYF.

This clone was seen a few times. This chain links TRBV28 with TRBJ2-7; D is undetermined. In germline, CDR1 is MDHEN, CDR2 SYDVKM. V was shortened by 2 bases and J by 5 bases, with 7 bases between the two germline ends. CDR3 length: 12 amino acids. The CDR3 DNA follows: TGTGCCAGCAGTTTAAGGTCGGACGAGCAGTACTTC. It codes for CASSLRSDEQYF.

This clone was found a few times. This chain connects TRBV29-1 to TRBJ2-3, with 9 bases identical to TRBD2. CDR3 length: 14 amino acids. J lost 0 bases, V lost 6 bases, and 4 bases had no gene match. Per germline, CDR1 SQVTM and CDR2 ANQGSEA. The CDR3 coding sequence is TGCAGCGTGGACCTAGCGGGGAGCACAGATACGCAGTATTTT. Translating it yields CSVDLAGSTDTQYF.

This clone was picked up a small number of times. The chain has TRBV29-1 and TRBJ1-1; D is undetermined. V dropped 4 bases and J dropped 7 bases, with 16 bases sitting between them. Germline CDR1 is SQVTM and CDR2 is ANQGSEA. The CDR3 runs to 13 residues. The CDR3 DNA is TGCAGCGTTGCAGCCCGTCAACCACGTGAAGCTTTCTTT. Translation gives CSVAARQPREAFF. The whole variable domain, filled in from reference TRBV29-1 and TRBJ1-1, reads SAVISQKPSRDICQRGTSLTIQCQVDSQVTMMFWYRQQPGQSLTLIATANQGSEATYESGFVIDKFPISRPNLTFSTLTVSNMSPEDSSIYLCSVAARQPREAFFGQGTRLTVV.

CDR3 region: CAWSASVGGYTF. Written as DNA, the CDR3 is TGTGCCTGGAGTGCCTCAGTAGGAGGCTACACCTTC. The gene calls are TRBV30 and TRBJ1-2; D is unclear. Trimming removed 1 base from V and 8 bases from J, with 11 bases in between. The CDR3 is 12 amino acids. Germline V gene data show CDR1 as GTSNPN and CDR2 as SVGIG (reference sequence).

This clone was seen a handful of times. The rearrangement joins TRBV30 to TRBJ2-5; 7 nucleotides line up with TRBD1. The V segment lost 1 base and the J segment 4 bases; nucleotides outside the gene matches: 15. This CDR3 comprises 17 residues. Germline CDR1 GTSNPN, CDR2 SVGIG (reference sequence). CDR3 bases: TGTGCCTGGAGTGGATACAGACAGGGTCTACGTGGAGAGACCCAGTACTTC. Encoded protein: CAWSGYRQGLRGETQYF.

In this sample, this clone turned up a few times. J is TRBJ2-1 and V is TRBV6-5, with D perhaps given as TRBD1 or TRBD2 (6 bases each). CDR3 length equals 13 residues. Germline lookup yields CDR1 MNHEY and CDR2 SVGAGI. Trimming removed 6 bases at V and 9 bases at J, with 15 bases between. The CDR3 loop reads CASSSGAGSEQFF. In DNA, the CDR3 is TGTGCCAGCAGCTCGGGGGCCGGGAGTGAGCAGTTCTTC.

In its sample, this clone was seen a few times. This chain uses TRBV10-3 with TRBJ2-7, with a tentative D call TRBD2 (5 bases). Trimming left V 3 bases short and J 4 bases short, with 10 bases between. Germline loops: CDR1 ENHRY, CDR2 SYGVKD. This CDR3 has 13 residues. CDR3 residues: CAISDPGWYEQYF. The CDR3 region has the DNA TGTGCCATCAGTGACCCGGGGTGGTACGAGCAGTACTTC.

This sequence joins TRBV5-1 and TRBJ2-1; D gene unclear. CDR3 size: 13 residues. V was cut by 6 bases and J by 7 bases, with 14 bases left in between. Germline V gene lookup returns CDR1 SGHRS and CDR2 YFSETQ. The CDR3 here is CASNQPLGNEQFF. CDR3 nucleotide sequence: TGCGCCAGCAACCAACCGCTAGGGAATGAGCAGTTCTTC.

The J gene is TRBJ2-2, the V gene TRBV6-6; D possibly corresponds to TRBD1 (5 bases). The germline V gene encodes CDR1 MNHNY and CDR2 SVGAGI (reference sequence). Trimming left V 7 bases short and J 4 bases short, with 13 bases between. The CDR3 runs to 14 residues. CDR3 bases: TGTGCCAGCACGGCCTTTGGGGCCACCGGGGAGCTGTTTTTT. This gives the protein CASTAFGATGELFF.

There are a few counts of this clone. The chain is built from TRBV29-1 and TRBJ1-4; weak D call: TRBD1 (5 bases). Trimming stripped 6 bases from V and 8 bases from J, with 10 bases between. CDR3 length: 11 residues. The germline V gene encodes CDR1 SQVTM and CDR2 ANQGSEA. The CDR3 is CSVGRVEKLFF. The CDR3 DNA follows: TGCAGCGTGGGACGCGTCGAAAAACTGTTTTTT. The full variable domain, its missing parts supplied by reference TRBV29-1 and TRBJ1-4, is SAVISQKPSRDICQRGTSLTIQCQVDSQVTMMFWYRQQPGQSLTLIATANQGSEATYESGFVIDKFPISRPNLTFSTLTVSNMSPEDSSIYLCSVGRVEKLFFGSGTQLSVL.

The CDR3 region has the DNA TGCGCCAGCAGCTTGGAGTCCCCAGATACGCAGTATTTT. Encoded protein: CASSLESPDTQYF. V and J are TRBV5-1 and TRBJ2-3, with D unresolved. The CDR3 runs to 13 residues. Germline assignment: CDR1 SGHRS and CDR2 YFSETQ. The germline V and J ends were trimmed by 0 bases and 4 bases, with 6 bases remaining between them.

This clone was detected only a few times. The chain recombines TRBV7-2 with TRBJ2-5, with D possibly called TRBD1 or TRBD2 (5 bases each). Trimming stripped 1 base from V and 5 bases from J, with 14 bases between. This CDR3 is 15 amino acids long. Looked up from germline, CDR1 is SGHTA and CDR2 is FQGNSA. In nucleotides, the CDR3 is TGTGCCAGCAGCTTAGTGGGGGATCGAGGGGAGACCCAGTACTTC. It codes for CASSLVGDRGETQYF.

The V gene is TRBV5-6, the J gene TRBJ1-2; D remains unclear. Germline values: CDR1 SGHDT, CDR2 YYEEEE. The V and J ends lost 0 bases and 2 bases respectively, with 8 bases between them. The CDR3 has 14 amino acids. The CDR3 loop is CASSLDLGNYGYTF. The CDR3 region has the DNA TGTGCCAGCAGCTTGGATTTAGGGAACTATGGCTACACCTTC.

V is TRBV29-1 and J is TRBJ1-4, with D perhaps matching TRBD1 (6 bases). Germline V CDR1 and CDR2: SQVTM, ANQGSEA. V was clipped by 7 bases and J by 4 bases, with 16 bases between them. CDR3 size: 14 residues. CDR3 region: CSATEGVVNEKLFF. In DNA form, the CDR3 reads TGCAGCGCGACCGAGGGGGTGGTTAATGAAAAACTGTTTTTT.

The rearrangement links TRBV7-9 to TRBJ2-2; D may be TRBD2 (6 bases). Trimming left V 8 bases short and J 3 bases short, with 13 bases between. This CDR3 has 14 amino acids. Germline V gives CDR1 SEHNR, CDR2 FQNEAQ (reference sequence). CDR3 loop: CASCDSGDTGELFF. CDR3 nucleotide sequence: TGTGCCAGCTGCGACTCGGGGGACACCGGGGAGCTGTTTTTT.

The chain uses TRBV29-1 and TRBJ2-1; D is undetermined. CDR3 size: 13 residues. V gave up 3 bases and J gave up 5 bases, with 11 bases separating them. CDR1 is SQVTM and CDR2 is ANQGSEA in the germline V gene. CDR3 sequence reads: CSVEPYQDNEQFF. CDR3 coding DNA: TGCAGCGTTGAGCCTTATCAAGACAATGAGCAGTTCTTC.

This chain connects TRBV28 to TRBJ2-2; the match to TRBD1 covers 7 bases. The CDR3 runs 15 residues. J was trimmed by 2 bases and V by 5 bases; bases with no gene match: 5. Germline-derived CDR1 and CDR2 are MDHEN and SYDVKM. The CDR3 DNA sequence: TGTGCCAGCAGTCCCGGGACAGTTAACACCGGGGAGCTGTTTTTT. The encoded protein is CASSPGTVNTGELFF.